This entry lists 14 T cell receptor beta chains sequenced from one sample in a study of blood T cell repertoires in COVID-19. TCRdb's copy holds only in-frame clones and misses some; the assay was immunoSEQ multiplex PCR. The sample shows around 170,000 clones, 89% of them seen only once. Sequencing was performed on peripheral blood. The receptors were sampled from a man aged 55 to 70 with acute or convalescent COVID-19.

The V and J genes are TRBV4-3 and TRBJ1-1, with 7 bases aligning to TRBD1. The CDR3 runs to 15 residues. Trimming removed 0 bases from V and 0 bases from J; junction bases left unmatched: 1. Germline V gene data show CDR1 as LGHNA and CDR2 as YSLEER. The CDR3 reads CASSQEDRMNTEAFF. The CDR3 nucleotides read TGCGCCAGCAGCCAAGAGGACAGGATGAACACTGAAGCTTTCTTT.

The chain has TRBV6-5 and TRBJ1-3; D is perhaps TRBD1 (5 bases). Per germline, CDR1 MNHEY and CDR2 SVGAGI. The V and J ends lost 7 bases and 2 bases respectively, with 15 bases between them. The CDR3 sequence is 15 residues long. The CDR3 nucleotides read TGTGCCAGCAAGGGACTGTCCACTACTGGAAACACCATATATTTT. Its protein is CASKGLSTTGNTIYF.

J is TRBJ2-1 and V is TRBV5-8, with 9 bases lining up with TRBD1. CDR3 length: 15 amino acids. Trimming removed 2 bases from V and 6 bases from J; junction bases left unmatched: 6. Germline loops: CDR1 SGHTS, CDR2 YDEGEE. The CDR3 nucleotides read TGTGCCAGCAGCTTCCGGGACAGGGCACTCAATGAGCAGTTCTTC. Translation: CASSFRDRALNEQFF. Combining the CDR3 with reference TRBV5-8 and TRBJ2-1 gives the whole variable domain EAGVTQSPTHLIKTRGQQATLRCSPISGHTSVYWYQQALGLGLQFLLWYDEGEERNRGNFPPRFSGRQFPNYSSELNVNALELEDSALYLCASSFRDRALNEQFFGPGTRLTVL.

J is TRBJ2-7 and V is TRBV16; 7 nucleotides align to TRBD1. After removal of 5 bases from V and 2 bases from J, the junction contained 6 bases not matched to a gene. There are 14 residues in the CDR3. The germline V gene has CDR1 KGHSY and CDR2 FQNENV. The CDR3, as DNA: TGTGCCAGCAGCTTAACAGGGGCGACCTACGAGCAGTACTTC. This encodes CASSLTGATYEQYF.

The sample holds one count of this clone. This sequence joins TRBV27 and TRBJ2-2, with D uncertain. The length of the CDR3 is 15 residues. Germline V gene data show CDR1 as MNHEY and CDR2 as SMNVEV (reference sequence). Trimming removed 2 bases at V and 1 base at J, with 8 bases between. The CDR3, as DNA: TGTGCCAGCAGTTTAACAGCCATGAACACCGGGGAGCTGTTTTTT. Its translation: CASSLTAMNTGELFF.

The chain employs TRBV10-3 and TRBJ2-2; weak D call: TRBD2 (5 bases). The V gene's germline CDR1 is ENHRY and CDR2 SYGVKD. The CDR3 extends over 14 amino acids. V shed 3 bases and J shed 7 bases, with 12 bases lying between them. CDR3 sequence: CAISDPGFSGELFF. CDR3 bases: TGTGCCATCAGTGACCCGGGGTTTAGCGGGGAGCTGTTTTTT.

V usage is TRBV6-5 and J usage is TRBJ1-2, with D possibly TRBD1 on 5 matching bases. CDR3 size: 14 residues. CDR1 and CDR2 (germline): MNHEY, SVGAGI. V shed 2 bases and J shed 4 bases, with 11 bases lying between them. Here the CDR3 reads CASSYGAGIYGYTF. In DNA, the CDR3 is TGTGCCAGCAGTTACGGCGCAGGGATCTATGGCTACACCTTC.

This chain's CDR3 is CASSVGAGTSSTDTQYF. CDR3 nucleotides: TGTGCCAGCAGCGTAGGGGCAGGGACTAGCAGCACAGATACGCAGTATTTT. The chain recombines TRBV7-6 with TRBJ2-3; 9 positions match TRBD2. This CDR3 is 17 amino acids long. With 5 bases clipped from V and 0 bases from J, the junction kept 9 bases outside the gene matches. Germline-derived CDR1 and CDR2 are SGHVS and FNYEAQ.

The chain joins TRBV7-7 to TRBJ1-5; D is unresolved. The V end was cut by 1 base, the J end by 4 bases, with 5 bases between. The CDR3 is made up of 13 amino acids. Germline-derived CDR1 and CDR2 are SSHAT and FNYEAQ (reference sequence). CDR3: CASSLDRNQPQHF. CDR3 DNA: TGTGCCAGCAGCTTAGACCGGAATCAGCCCCAGCATTTT.

V is TRBV5-1 and J is TRBJ1-2; unclear D gene. V lost 0 bases to trimming and J lost 1 base, with 7 bases between them. CDR3 length equals 14 residues. Per germline, CDR1 SGHRS and CDR2 YFSETQ. CDR3 region: CASSLGPNNYGYTF. The CDR3 DNA reads as TGCGCCAGCAGCTTGGGGCCGAATAACTATGGCTACACCTTC.

The V gene is TRBV5-5, the J gene TRBJ1-1; D is unclear. Per germline, CDR1 SGHKS and CDR2 YYEKEE (reference sequence). The CDR3 is 16 amino acids. Trimming stripped 0 bases from V and 0 bases from J, with 12 bases between. CDR3 nucleotide sequence: TGTGCCAGCAGCTTGGGACTGGCCGCGATGAACACTGAAGCTTTCTTT. The encoded protein is CASSLGLAAMNTEAFF.

V and J are TRBV6-5 and TRBJ1-1; 7 bases align to TRBD1. CDR1 and CDR2 (germline): MNHEY, SVGAGI. The CDR3 sequence is 15 residues long. V lost 5 bases and J lost 1; bases outside the gene matches: 7. Here the CDR3 DNA reads TGTGCCAGCAGTCCCCCGAGGACAGGGAACACTGAAGCTTTCTTT. This translates into CASSPPRTGNTEAFF.

This chain uses TRBV11-2 with TRBJ2-3; TRBD2 matches at 11 bases. Germline trimming cut 3 bases from V and 5 bases from J; bases unmatched to any gene: 4. CDR3 size: 15 residues. Looked up from germline, CDR1 is SGHAT and CDR2 is FQNNGV. The CDR3, as DNA: TGTGCCAGCAGCTTGGGGACTAGCGGCTTAGATACGCAGTATTTT. It codes for CASSLGTSGLDTQYF.

CDR3 region: CASSPSSTTNSPLHF. The CDR3 coding sequence is TGTGCCAGCAGCCCAAGCTCCACCACTAATTCACCCCTCCACTTT. The rearrangement links TRBV7-2 to TRBJ1-6; D not resolved. V lost 5 bases and J 6 bases, leaving 14 bases between the germline ends. This CDR3 has 15 amino acids. From germline, CDR1 is SGHTA and CDR2 FQGNSA.